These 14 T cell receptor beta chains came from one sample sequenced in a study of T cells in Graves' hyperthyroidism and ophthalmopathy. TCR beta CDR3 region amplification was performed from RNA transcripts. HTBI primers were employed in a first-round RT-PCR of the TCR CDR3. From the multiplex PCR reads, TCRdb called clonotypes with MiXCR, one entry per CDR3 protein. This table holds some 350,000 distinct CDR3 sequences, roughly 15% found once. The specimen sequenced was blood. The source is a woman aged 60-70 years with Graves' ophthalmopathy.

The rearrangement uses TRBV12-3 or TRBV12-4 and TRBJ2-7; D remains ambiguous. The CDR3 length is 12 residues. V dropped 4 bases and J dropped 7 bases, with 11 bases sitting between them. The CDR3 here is CASSSHLGEQYF. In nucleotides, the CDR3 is TGTGCCAGCAGTTCTCACCTTGGAGAGCAGTACTTC.

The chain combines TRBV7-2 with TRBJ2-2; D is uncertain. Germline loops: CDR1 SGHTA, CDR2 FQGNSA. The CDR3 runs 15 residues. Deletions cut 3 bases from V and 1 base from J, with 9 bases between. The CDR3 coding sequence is TGTGCCAGCAGCTTTGTTTTGGGGAACACCGGGGAGCTGTTTTTT. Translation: CASSFVLGNTGELFF.

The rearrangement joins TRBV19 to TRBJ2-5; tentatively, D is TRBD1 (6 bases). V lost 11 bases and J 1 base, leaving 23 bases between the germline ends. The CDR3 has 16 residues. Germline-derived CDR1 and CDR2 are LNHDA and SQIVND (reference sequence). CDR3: CASSMTRGGTQETQYF. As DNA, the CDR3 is TGTGCCTCCTCCATGACCAGAGGGGGAACCCAAGAGACCCAGTACTTC. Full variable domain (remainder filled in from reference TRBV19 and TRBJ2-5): DGGITQSPKYLFRKEGQNVTLSCEQNLNHDAMYWYRQDPGQGLRLIYYSQIVNDFQKGDIAEGYSVSREKKESFPLTVTSAQKNPTAFYLCASSMTRGGTQETQYFGPGTRLLVL.

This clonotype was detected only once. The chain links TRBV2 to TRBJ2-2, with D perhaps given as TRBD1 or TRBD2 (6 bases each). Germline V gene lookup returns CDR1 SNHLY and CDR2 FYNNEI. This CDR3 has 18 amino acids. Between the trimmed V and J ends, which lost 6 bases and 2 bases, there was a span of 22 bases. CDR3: CASSPNRGWGANTGELFF. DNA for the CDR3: TGTGCCAGCAGCCCGAACAGAGGATGGGGGGCCAACACCGGGGAGCTGTTTTTT.

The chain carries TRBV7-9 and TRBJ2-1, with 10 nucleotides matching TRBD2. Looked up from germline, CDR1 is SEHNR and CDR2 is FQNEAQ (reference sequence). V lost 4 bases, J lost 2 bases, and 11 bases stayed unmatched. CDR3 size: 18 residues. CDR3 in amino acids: CASSSLVRTSGAYNEQFF. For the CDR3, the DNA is TGTGCCAGCAGCTCGCTTGTTAGGACTAGCGGCGCCTACAATGAGCAGTTCTTC.

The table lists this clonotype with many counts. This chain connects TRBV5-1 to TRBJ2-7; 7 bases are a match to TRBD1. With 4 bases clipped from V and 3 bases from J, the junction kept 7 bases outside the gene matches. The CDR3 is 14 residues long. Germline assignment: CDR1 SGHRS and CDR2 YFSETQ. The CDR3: CASSQGQDVYEQYF. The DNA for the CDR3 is TGCGCCAGCAGCCAAGGACAGGACGTCTACGAGCAGTACTTC.

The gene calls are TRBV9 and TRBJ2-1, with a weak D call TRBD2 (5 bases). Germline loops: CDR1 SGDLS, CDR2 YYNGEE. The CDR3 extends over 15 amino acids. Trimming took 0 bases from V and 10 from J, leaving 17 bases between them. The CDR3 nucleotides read TGTGCCAGCAGCGTAGCTTCTTCTAGCATAAACGAGCAGTTCTTC. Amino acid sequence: CASSVASSSINEQFF.

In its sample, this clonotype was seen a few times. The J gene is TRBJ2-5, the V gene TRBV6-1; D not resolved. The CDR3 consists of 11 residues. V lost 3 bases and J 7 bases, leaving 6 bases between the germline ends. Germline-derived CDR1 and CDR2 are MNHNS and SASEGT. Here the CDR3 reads CASSDRVTQYF. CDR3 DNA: TGTGCCAGCAGTGACCGGGTGACCCAGTACTTC.

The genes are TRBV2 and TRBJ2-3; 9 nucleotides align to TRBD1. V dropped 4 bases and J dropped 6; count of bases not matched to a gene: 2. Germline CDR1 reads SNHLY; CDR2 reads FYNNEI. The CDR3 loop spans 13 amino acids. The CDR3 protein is CASSVGQGDTQYF. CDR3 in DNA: TGTGCCAGCAGTGTGGGACAGGGCGATACGCAGTATTTT.

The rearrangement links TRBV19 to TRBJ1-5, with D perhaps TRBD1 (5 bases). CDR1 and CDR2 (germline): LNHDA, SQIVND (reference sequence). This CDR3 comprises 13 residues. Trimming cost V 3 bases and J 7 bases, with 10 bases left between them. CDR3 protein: CASSMEGLQPQHF. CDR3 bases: TGTGCCAGTAGTATGGAGGGGTTACAGCCCCAGCATTTT.

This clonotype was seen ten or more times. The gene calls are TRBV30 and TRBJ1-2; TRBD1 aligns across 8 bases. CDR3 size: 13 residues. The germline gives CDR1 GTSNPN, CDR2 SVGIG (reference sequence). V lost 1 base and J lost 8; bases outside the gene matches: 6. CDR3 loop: CAWSATGVEGYTF. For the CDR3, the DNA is TGTGCCTGGAGTGCGACAGGGGTTGAGGGCTACACCTTC. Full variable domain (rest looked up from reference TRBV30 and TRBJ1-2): SQTIHQWPATLVQPVGSPLSLECTVEGTSNPNLYWYRQAAGRGLQLLFYSVGIGQISSEVPQNLSASRPQDRQFILSSKKLLLSDSGFYLCAWSATGVEGYTFGSGTRLTVV.

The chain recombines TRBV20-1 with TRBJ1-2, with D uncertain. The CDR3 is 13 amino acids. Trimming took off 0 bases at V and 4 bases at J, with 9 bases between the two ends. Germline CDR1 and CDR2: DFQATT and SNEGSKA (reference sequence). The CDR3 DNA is TGCAGTGCTAGAGATGAACAAACCTATGGCTACACCTTC. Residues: CSARDEQTYGYTF.

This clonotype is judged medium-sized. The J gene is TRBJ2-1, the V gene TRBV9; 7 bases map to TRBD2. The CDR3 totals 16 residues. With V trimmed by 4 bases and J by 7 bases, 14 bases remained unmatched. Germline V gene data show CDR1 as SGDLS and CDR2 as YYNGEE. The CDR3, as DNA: TGTGCCAGCAGCCCCGGGGGGACCTCCTCAGGTAATGAGCAGTTCTTC. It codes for CASSPGGTSSGNEQFF.

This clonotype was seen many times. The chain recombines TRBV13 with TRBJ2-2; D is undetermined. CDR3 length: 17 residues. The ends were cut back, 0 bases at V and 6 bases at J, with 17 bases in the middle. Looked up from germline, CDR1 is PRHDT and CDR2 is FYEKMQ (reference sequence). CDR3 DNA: TGTGCCAGCAGCTTAGGCCGTCAGCTAAAGGGCCCCGGGGAGCTGTTTTTT. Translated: CASSLGRQLKGPGELFF.